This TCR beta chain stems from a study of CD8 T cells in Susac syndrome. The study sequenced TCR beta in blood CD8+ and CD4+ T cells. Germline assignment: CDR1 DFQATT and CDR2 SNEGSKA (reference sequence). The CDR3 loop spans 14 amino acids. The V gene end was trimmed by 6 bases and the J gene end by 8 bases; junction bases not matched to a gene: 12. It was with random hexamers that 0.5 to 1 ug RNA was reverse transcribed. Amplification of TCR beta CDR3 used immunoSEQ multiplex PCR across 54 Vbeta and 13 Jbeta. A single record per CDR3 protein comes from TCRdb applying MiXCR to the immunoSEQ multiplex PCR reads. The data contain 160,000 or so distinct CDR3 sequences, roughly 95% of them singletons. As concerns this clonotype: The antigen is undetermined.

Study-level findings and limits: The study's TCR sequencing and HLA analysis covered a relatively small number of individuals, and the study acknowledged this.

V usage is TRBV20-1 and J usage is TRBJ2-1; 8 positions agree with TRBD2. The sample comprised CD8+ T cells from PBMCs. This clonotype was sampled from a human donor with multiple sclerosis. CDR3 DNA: TGCAGTGCCGTGGACGGGGGGGTTGGCGATGAGCAGTTCTTC. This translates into CSAVDGGVGDEQFF.